This record looks at one T cell receptor (beta chain) sequence and its context. Data came from immunoSEQ multiplex PCR; TCRdb stores just in-frame clones and leaves some out. The data show 350,000 to 450,000 clones, 91% seen once. Germline assignment: CDR1 SGHAT and CDR2 FQNNGV. CDR3 length: 18 amino acids. With V trimmed by 1 base and J by 0 bases, 5 bases remained unmatched. Study members were between roughly 18 and 89 years old and lived in 20 to 30 US regions. Participant-given clinical history determined each cohort assignment. The data derive from a study of blood T cell repertoires in COVID-19. Study-level background: Donors in the United States, Italy and Spain gave samples during acute or convalescent COVID-19. PBMCs, B-cell-depleted T cells, or T cells were the source of the cDNA or gDNA that made up the material.

The receptor's source is a woman in her thirties or forties who had been exposed to COVID-19. Material for sequencing was PBMCs or T cells enriched from blood (not recorded which). The rearrangement links TRBV11-2 to TRBJ2-1; 11 positions match TRBD2. CDR3 loop: CASSLVAGGPPSYNEQFF. CDR3 in DNA: TGTGCCAGCAGCTTAGTAGCGGGGGGGCCGCCCTCCTACAATGAGCAGTTCTTC.